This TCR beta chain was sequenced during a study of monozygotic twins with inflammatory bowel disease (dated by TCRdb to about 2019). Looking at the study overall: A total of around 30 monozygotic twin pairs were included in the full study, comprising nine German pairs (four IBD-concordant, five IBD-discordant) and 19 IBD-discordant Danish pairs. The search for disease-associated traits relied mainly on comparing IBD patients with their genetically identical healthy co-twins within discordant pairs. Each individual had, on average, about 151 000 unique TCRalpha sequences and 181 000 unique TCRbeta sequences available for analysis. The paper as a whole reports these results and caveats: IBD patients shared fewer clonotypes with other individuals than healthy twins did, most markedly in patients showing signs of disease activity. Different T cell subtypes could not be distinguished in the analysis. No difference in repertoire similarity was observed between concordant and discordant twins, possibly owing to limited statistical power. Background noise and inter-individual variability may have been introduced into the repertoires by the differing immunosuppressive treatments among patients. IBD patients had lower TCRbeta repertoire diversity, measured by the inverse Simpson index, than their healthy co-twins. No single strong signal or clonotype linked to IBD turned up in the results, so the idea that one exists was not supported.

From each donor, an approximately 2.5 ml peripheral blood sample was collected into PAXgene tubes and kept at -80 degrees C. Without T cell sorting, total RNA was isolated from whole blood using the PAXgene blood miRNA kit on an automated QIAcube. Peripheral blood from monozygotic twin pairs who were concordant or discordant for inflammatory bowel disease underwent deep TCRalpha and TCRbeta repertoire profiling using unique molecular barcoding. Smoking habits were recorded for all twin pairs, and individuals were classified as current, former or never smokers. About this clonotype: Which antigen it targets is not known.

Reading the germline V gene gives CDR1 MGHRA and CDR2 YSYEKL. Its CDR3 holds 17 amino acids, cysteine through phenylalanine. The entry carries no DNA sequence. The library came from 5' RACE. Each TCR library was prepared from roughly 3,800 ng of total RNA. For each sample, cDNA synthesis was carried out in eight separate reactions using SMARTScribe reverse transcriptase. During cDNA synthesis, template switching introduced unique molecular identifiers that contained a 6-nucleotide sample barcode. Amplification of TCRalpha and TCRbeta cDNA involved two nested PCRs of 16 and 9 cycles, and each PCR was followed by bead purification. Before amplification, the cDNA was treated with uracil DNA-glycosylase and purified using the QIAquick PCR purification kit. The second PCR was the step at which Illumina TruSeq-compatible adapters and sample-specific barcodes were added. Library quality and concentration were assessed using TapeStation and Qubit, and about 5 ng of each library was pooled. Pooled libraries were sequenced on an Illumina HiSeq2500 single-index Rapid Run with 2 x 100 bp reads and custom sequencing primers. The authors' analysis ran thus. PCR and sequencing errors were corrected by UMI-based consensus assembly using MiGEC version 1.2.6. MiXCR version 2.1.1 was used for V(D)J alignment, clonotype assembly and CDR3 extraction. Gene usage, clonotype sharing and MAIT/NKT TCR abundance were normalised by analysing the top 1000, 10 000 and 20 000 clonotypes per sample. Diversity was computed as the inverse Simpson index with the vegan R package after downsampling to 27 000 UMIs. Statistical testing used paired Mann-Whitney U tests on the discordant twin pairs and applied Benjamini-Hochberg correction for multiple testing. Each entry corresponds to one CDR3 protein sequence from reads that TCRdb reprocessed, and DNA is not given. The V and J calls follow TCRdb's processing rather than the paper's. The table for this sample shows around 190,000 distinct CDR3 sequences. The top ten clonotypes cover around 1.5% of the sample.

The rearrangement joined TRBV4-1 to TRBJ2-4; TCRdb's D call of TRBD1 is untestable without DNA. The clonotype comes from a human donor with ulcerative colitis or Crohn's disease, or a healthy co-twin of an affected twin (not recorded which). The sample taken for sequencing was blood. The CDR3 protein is CASSHEAGTGGSNIQYF.